The source of this T cell receptor beta chain is a study of CD8+ T cells in alopecia areata. The study's findings and limits: Only a single nonresponder existed, so baseline CD8+ expansion links stay unclear.

Germline-derived CDR1 and CDR2 are SGHTA and FQGNSA. CDR3 length: 15 residues. The J segment lost 8 bases and the V segment lost 1 base, leaving 6 bases of the junction unmatched. As the sequencing template, cDNA was produced by extracting RNA and reverse transcribing it. Here immunoSEQ multiplex PCR was the method, and the copy in TCRdb shows in-frame clones only, minus some. The sample has about 210,000 clones, around 65% seen once. Stated treatment: oral pan-JAK inhibitor, 5-10 mg twice daily. The study team obtained lesional scalp punch biopsies and peripheral blood from alopecia areata patients. Details on this clone: The antigen is not known.

The receptor was derived from a human donor with alopecia areata. The gene calls are TRBV7-2 and TRBJ2-1, with 9 nucleotides matching TRBD2. Sequenced here: CD4+ T cells sorted from blood, sampled at approximately week 44, from a patient treated with tofacitinib. The CDR3 nucleotides read TGTGCCAGCAGCTTAGGGGGACTAGCATCGGATGAGCAGTTCTTC. Translated: CASSLGGLASDEQFF.